A few counts support the clone carrying this T cell receptor (beta chain). Its cognate antigen is unknown. These data originate in a study of regulatory T cells in long-lasting Graves disease. Study results and caveats: The TCR repertoire of persistent Graves' patients was less diverse than that of newly diagnosed ones. Patients with persistent disease showed a bias toward TRBV28, TRBJ1-2 and TRBJ2-5.

Researchers made TCR beta libraries by using iRepertoire HTBI primers and running Arm-PCR on CDR3 regions. TCRdb re-derived calls from the multiplex PCR reads in MiXCR, one entry per CDR3 protein. The table shows about 620,000 distinct CDR3 sequences, with roughly 16% occurring only once. This CDR3 comprises 17 residues. V was shortened by 0 bases and J by 7 bases, with 19 bases between the two germline ends. Germline CDR1 is LNHNV and CDR2 is YYDKDF (reference sequence). The time point denotes: newly diagnosed GD, antithyroid drugs for less than 3 months. Generation of the TCR library employed RNA extracted from PBMCs. The same data also went into a second study, on T cells in Graves' hyperthyroidism and ophthalmopathy.

This sample comprised peripheral blood mononuclear cells (PBMCs), obtained at new diagnosis, from a patient treated with antithyroid drugs. The receptor's source is a woman in her 30s with Graves disease. V is TRBV15 and J is TRBJ2-1; tentatively, D is TRBD2 (6 bases). Here the CDR3 reads CATSRDTIWRGGNEQFF. The CDR3 DNA reads as TGTGCCACCAGCAGAGATACGATTTGGCGGGGTGGTAATGAGCAGTTCTTC.